The rows below give T cell receptor beta chains drawn from one sample of a study of cytomegalovirus exposure and HLA in healthy donors. The protocol was immunoSEQ multiplex PCR, while the TCRdb copy is restricted to in-frame clones and leaves out a portion. The sample yields 150,000 or so clones, approximately 80% seen once. Material: PBMCs. These TCRs come from a male donor in good health and CMV-seropositive. The CDR3 runs from the conserved cysteine through the conserved F or W. The D gene is left open where the match is weak. Size is stated for part of the rows, as once, few or many counts, or as a class when the clone is expanded.

>.|TRBD1|TRBV6-1|14|TRBJ1-1
TGTGCCAGCAGCCAAGGTGGACAGGGGTCTGAAGCTTTCTTT
CASSQGGQGSEAFF
>.|.|TRBV27|12|TRBJ1-2
TGTGCCAGCAGTCCCCAGGGCTATGGCTACACCTTC
CASSPQGYGYTF
>.|.|TRBV6-1|14|TRBJ1-5
TGTGCCAGCAGTGACCCAGGGAGGGATCAGCCCCAGCATTTT
CASSDPGRDQPQHF
>.|.|TRBV5-1|12|TRBJ1-4
TGCGCCAGCAGCCGGGACACTGAAAAACTGTTTTTT
CASSRDTEKLFF
>.|.|TRBV30|12|TRBJ1-5
TGTGCCTCGCAGGGAACCAATCAGCCCCAGCATTTT
CASQGTNQPQHF
>.|TRBD2|TRBV7-3|13|TRBJ2-2
TGTGCCAGCAGCTCACTAGCGTCCGGGGAGCTGTTTTTT
CASSSLASGELFF
>.|.|TRBV5-4|14|TRBJ2-7
TGTGCCAGCAGCTTGGTTGGCGGGGACTACGAGCAGTACTTC
CASSLVGGDYEQYF
>.|TRBD2|TRBV7-3|16|TRBJ2-1
TGTGCCAGCAGCTTAAAGGGGACTAGCGGTTCCAATGAGCAGTTCTTC
CASSLKGTSGSNEQFF
>few|.|TRBV11-3|11|TRBJ2-7
TGTGCCAGCAGCAAACGAGGGGAGCAGTACTTC
CASSKRGEQYF
>.|TRBD2|TRBV30|13|TRBJ2-1
TGTGCCTGTGGACTAGCGGGACAGAATGAGCAGTTCTTC
CACGLAGQNEQFF
>.|TRBD1|TRBV11-3|14|TRBJ2-1
TGTGCCAGCAGCCCCCGGGACAGGGGGAATGAGCAGTTCTTC
CASSPRDRGNEQFF
>.|.|TRBV14|14|TRBJ2-1
TGTGCCAGCAGCCTGGGGAGCTCCTACAATGAGCAGTTCTTC
CASSLGSSYNEQFF
>.|TRBD2|TRBV30|14|TRBJ2-1
TGTGCCGTATCGGGCGGGAGTGGATACAATGAGCAGTTCTTC
CAVSGGSGYNEQFF
>.|TRBD2|TRBV7-9|14|TRBJ2-7
TGTGCCAGCAGCTTATCTAGCGGGAGTTACGAGCAGTACTTC
CASSLSSGSYEQYF
>.|.|TRBV18|13|TRBJ1-5
TGTGCCAGCTCTCCCGACACTTATCAGCCCCAGCATTTT
CASSPDTYQPQHF
>.|.|TRBV5-1|14|TRBJ2-1
TGCGCCAGCAGCTTAGAGTACCGCGACAATGAGCAGTTCTTC
CASSLEYRDNEQFF
>.|.|TRBV28|13|TRBJ1-2
TGTGCCAGCAGTGCCGGGACGGACAGAGGCTACACCTTC
CASSAGTDRGYTF
>.|TRBD1|TRBV7-9|14|TRBJ2-2
TGTGCCAGCAGCTTGGGACAGGCGGCCGGGGAGCTGTTTTTT
CASSLGQAAGELFF
>once|TRBD1|TRBV5-4|14|TRBJ1-4
TGTGCCAGCACCAAGACAGGGGCAGATGAAAAACTGTTTTTT
CASTKTGADEKLFF
>few|TRBD1|TRBV7-2|13|TRBJ1-1
TGTGCCAGCAGCTGGACAGGGGGCGTTGAAGCTTTCTTT
CASSWTGGVEAFF
>.|TRBD1|TRBV7-9|17|TRBJ2-1
TGTGCCAGCAGCTCACCCAATGGACAGGGTCCCTACAATGAGCAGTTCTTC
CASSSPNGQGPYNEQFF
>.|.|TRBV27|13|TRBJ2-3
TGTGCCAGCAGCTTAATACCGGGGGATACGCAGTATTTT
CASSLIPGDTQYF
>once|TRBD1|TRBV7-8|17|TRBJ1-4
TGTGCCAGCAGCTTACGGCAGGGGGCGACGGCTAATGAAAAACTGTTTTTT
CASSLRQGATANEKLFF
>few|TRBD2|TRBV14|13|TRBJ2-3
TGTGCCAGCAGCCAAGCGGGGACTAGCGGGTTGTATTTT
CASSQAGTSGLYF
>.|TRBD2|TRBV28|14|TRBJ2-5
TGTGCCAGCACATCCGGGGGGAGTGGGGAGACCCAGTACTTC
CASTSGGSGETQYF
>.|.|TRBV27|12|TRBJ1-1
TGTGCCAGTAGGACATTGAACACTGAAGCTTTCTTT
CASRTLNTEAFF